The rows below give T cell receptor beta chains drawn from one sample of a study of Graves' ophthalmopathy and Graves' hyperthyroidism. TCRdb analysed the multiplex PCR reads with MiXCR anew, one entry per CDR3 protein. This sample yields approximately 160,000 distinct CDR3 sequences, of which 39% are seen a single time; approximately 8.9% belongs to the top ten. Sequencing was carried out using peripheral blood. These receptors were taken from a young man with Graves' ophthalmopathy. The conserved cysteine and the conserved F or W are not part of the CDR3 here. Each record gives: V gene, J gene, CDR3 protein.

v_call: TRBV29-1; j_call: TRBJ2-7; cdr3_aa: SVRSPGPPYEQY
v_call: TRBV27; j_call: TRBJ2-7; cdr3_aa: ASSLKAVLGQGLEQY
v_call: TRBV4-3; j_call: TRBJ1-1; cdr3_aa: ASSAHRGNTEAF
v_call: TRBV7-8; j_call: TRBJ2-5; cdr3_aa: ASSLGVSEETQY
v_call: TRBV19; j_call: TRBJ2-4; cdr3_aa: ASSISWQGVDQY
v_call: TRBV28; j_call: TRBJ2-7; cdr3_aa: ASSSPSGGVSYEQY
v_call: TRBV6-2/TRBV6-3; j_call: TRBJ2-7; cdr3_aa: ASSYSMYAGDSYEQY
v_call: TRBV28; j_call: TRBJ2-7; cdr3_aa: ASSDNLEQY
v_call: TRBV28; j_call: TRBJ1-1; cdr3_aa: ASSLDLESRVAF
v_call: TRBV12-3/TRBV12-4; j_call: TRBJ1-1; cdr3_aa: ASNKDRGQGKAF
v_call: TRBV4-3; j_call: TRBJ1-2; cdr3_aa: ASSPSRFYDYGYT
v_call: TRBV6-2/TRBV6-3; j_call: TRBJ1-3; cdr3_aa: ASSYRAARRGGGNTIY
v_call: TRBV12-3/TRBV12-4; j_call: TRBJ1-5; cdr3_aa: ASTRTDSNQPQH
v_call: TRBV5-1; j_call: TRBJ1-2; cdr3_aa: ASSSGTGKGYT
v_call: TRBV6-1; j_call: TRBJ1-5; cdr3_aa: ASSDTYNQPQH
v_call: TRBV12-3/TRBV12-4; j_call: TRBJ1-1; cdr3_aa: ASKVWMNTEAF
v_call: TRBV7-2; j_call: TRBJ2-5; cdr3_aa: ASSSGLAGATWETQY
v_call: TRBV12-3/TRBV12-4; j_call: TRBJ2-7; cdr3_aa: ASSLGGWEQY
v_call: TRBV6-2/TRBV6-3; j_call: TRBJ2-4; cdr3_aa: ASSSSRINIQY
v_call: TRBV6-1; j_call: TRBJ2-7; cdr3_aa: ASMTGGEQY
v_call: TRBV6-1; j_call: TRBJ2-5; cdr3_aa: ASRGLTGPQETQY
v_call: TRBV27; j_call: TRBJ2-5; cdr3_aa: ASSRSPGMQETQY
v_call: TRBV28; j_call: TRBJ1-2; cdr3_aa: ASSLPTGEVYGYT
v_call: TRBV6-2/TRBV6-3; j_call: TRBJ2-5; cdr3_aa: ARRTGLPEY
v_call: TRBV5-1; j_call: TRBJ2-7; cdr3_aa: ASSGGFSSYEQY
v_call: TRBV7-3; j_call: TRBJ1-1; cdr3_aa: ASSLGQVGDTEAF
v_call: TRBV6-2/TRBV6-3; j_call: TRBJ2-7; cdr3_aa: ASSTRGGPQY
v_call: TRBV28; j_call: TRBJ2-5; cdr3_aa: ASSGPGGGQQETQY
v_call: TRBV7-2; j_call: TRBJ1-2; cdr3_aa: ASSRTRNYGYT
v_call: TRBV19; j_call: TRBJ2-7; cdr3_aa: ASSEGQLFYEQY
v_call: TRBV6-5; j_call: TRBJ1-1; cdr3_aa: ASRRQGSETEAF
v_call: TRBV2; j_call: TRBJ1-3; cdr3_aa: ASSEAEGTGNTIY
v_call: TRBV7-8; j_call: TRBJ2-7; cdr3_aa: ASSLEVGGTGLY
v_call: TRBV20-1; j_call: TRBJ1-2; cdr3_aa: SARNPTYGYT
v_call: TRBV6-1; j_call: TRBJ1-6; cdr3_aa: ASSEALQYNSPLH
v_call: TRBV24-1; j_call: TRBJ2-7; cdr3_aa: ATSDLWGYEQY
v_call: TRBV6-1; j_call: TRBJ1-2; cdr3_aa: ASSEEEGAVGYGYT
v_call: TRBV29-1; j_call: TRBJ2-7; cdr3_aa: SVGGLSYEQY
v_call: TRBV6-4; j_call: TRBJ1-1; cdr3_aa: ASSNSDTLNTEAF
v_call: TRBV12-3/TRBV12-4; j_call: TRBJ2-7; cdr3_aa: ASSAPGTGIYEQY
v_call: TRBV11-2; j_call: TRBJ2-5; cdr3_aa: ASSLVGLETQY
v_call: TRBV6-2/TRBV6-3; j_call: TRBJ2-2; cdr3_aa: ASSLGTHTGELF
v_call: TRBV6-1; j_call: TRBJ2-5; cdr3_aa: ASSESVGTQY
v_call: TRBV28; j_call: TRBJ1-3; cdr3_aa: ASRRSNTIY
v_call: TRBV28; j_call: TRBJ1-2; cdr3_aa: ASSLIGNYGYT